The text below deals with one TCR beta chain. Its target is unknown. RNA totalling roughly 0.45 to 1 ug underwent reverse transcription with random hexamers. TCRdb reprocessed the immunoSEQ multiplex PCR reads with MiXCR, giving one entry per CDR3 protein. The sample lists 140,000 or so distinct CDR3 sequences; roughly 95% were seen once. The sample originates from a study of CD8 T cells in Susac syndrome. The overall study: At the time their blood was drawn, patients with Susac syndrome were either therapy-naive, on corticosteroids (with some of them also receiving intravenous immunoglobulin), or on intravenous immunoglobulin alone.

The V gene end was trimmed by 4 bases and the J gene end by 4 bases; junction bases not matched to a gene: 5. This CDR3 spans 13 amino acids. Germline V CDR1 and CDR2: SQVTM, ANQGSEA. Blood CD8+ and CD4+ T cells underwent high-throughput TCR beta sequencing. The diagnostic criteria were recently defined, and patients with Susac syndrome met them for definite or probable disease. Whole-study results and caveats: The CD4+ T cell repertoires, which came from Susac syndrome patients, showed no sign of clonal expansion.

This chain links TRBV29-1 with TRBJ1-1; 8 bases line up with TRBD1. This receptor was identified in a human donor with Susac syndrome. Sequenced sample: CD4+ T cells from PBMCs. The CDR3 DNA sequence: TGCAGCGTTGCAGGGGGCGCGGTCACTGAAGCTTTCTTT. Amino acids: CSVAGGAVTEAFF.